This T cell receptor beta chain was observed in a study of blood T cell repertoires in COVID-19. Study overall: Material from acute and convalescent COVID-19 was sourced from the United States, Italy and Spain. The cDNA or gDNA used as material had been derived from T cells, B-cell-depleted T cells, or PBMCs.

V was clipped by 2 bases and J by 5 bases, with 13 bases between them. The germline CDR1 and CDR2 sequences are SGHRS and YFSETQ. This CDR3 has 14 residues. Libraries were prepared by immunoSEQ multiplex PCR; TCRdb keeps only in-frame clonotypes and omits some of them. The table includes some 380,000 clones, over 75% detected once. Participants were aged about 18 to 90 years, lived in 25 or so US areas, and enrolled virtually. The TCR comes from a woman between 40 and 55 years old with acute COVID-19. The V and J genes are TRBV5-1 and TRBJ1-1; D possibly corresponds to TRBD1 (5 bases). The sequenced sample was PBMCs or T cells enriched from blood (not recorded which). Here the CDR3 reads CASSLQTPGTEAFF. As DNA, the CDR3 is TGCGCCAGCAGCTTACAAACCCCAGGGACTGAAGCTTTCTTT.